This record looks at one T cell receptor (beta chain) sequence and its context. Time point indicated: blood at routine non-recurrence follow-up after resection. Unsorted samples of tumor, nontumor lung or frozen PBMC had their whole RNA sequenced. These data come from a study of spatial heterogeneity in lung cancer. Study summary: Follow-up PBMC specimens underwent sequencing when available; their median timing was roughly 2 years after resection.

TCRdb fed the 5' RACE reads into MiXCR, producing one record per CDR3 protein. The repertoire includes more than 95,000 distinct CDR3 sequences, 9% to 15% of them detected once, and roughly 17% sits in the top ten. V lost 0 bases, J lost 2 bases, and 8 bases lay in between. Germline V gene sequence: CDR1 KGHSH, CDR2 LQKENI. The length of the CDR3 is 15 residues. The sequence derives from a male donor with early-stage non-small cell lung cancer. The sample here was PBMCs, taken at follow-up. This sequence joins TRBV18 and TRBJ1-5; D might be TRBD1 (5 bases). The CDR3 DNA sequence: TGTGCCAGCTCACCACCGGGGGGGGGCAATCAGCCCCAGCATTTT. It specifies CASSPPGGGNQPQHF.